This TCR beta chain comes out of a study of blood T cell repertoires in COVID-19 (TCRdb year 2020). As for the study more broadly: Samples from collaborators originated in the United States, Italy and Spain and spanned both the acute and convalescent phases of COVID-19. Where available, HLA class I and class II types were taken from metadata supplied by the sample provider and were not determined by assay-based typing. The prospective study material was composed of cDNA or gDNA derived from T cells, B-cell-depleted T cells, or PBMCs. The dataset comprised deeply sampled blood TCRbeta repertoires from subjects exposed to, actively infected with, or recovered from COVID-19. The sample metadata nearly always contained a de-identified subject ID, COVID-19 status, age in years and sex. The samples were drawn from the first 160 participants of the ongoing ImmuneRACE study and from some 1,300 subjects provided by 6 global collaborators. The repertoires were released in a freely available public database meant as a resource for research on the immune response to SARS-CoV-2. Results and caveats for the whole study, not just this receptor: Clinical and demographic metadata were provided uncurated, with the amount varying by source and participant.

The CDR3 holds 16 amino acids from the cysteine to the phenylalanine. Left in the record is the CDR3 DNA by itself, 48 bases read in frame from the first base. V is cut back by 0 bases and J by 5 bases, with 8 bases in the junction unmatched. As encoded in the germline V gene (reference sequence), CDR1 is LNHDA while CDR2 is SQIVND. In its sample, this clone was seen once. Its cognate antigen has yet to be identified. Base qualities were left out, and no much larger clone turns up one base away. The immunoSEQ Assay, a bias-controlled multiplex PCR, was used to amplify TCRbeta CDR3 regions from genomic DNA. In the paper's pipeline: The number of nucleated cells in each sample was estimated from the amplification of reference gene primers within the assay. Sequence reads were collapsed and filtered to measure the absolute abundance of every unique TCRbeta CDR3 rearrangement. Productive Simpson clonality was computed per sample as the square root of Simpson's diversity index over productive rearrangements. This immuneACCESS table, as held by TCRdb, lists in-frame sequences with V and J called but not all clones. Of the missing ones, under half trace to an unresolved V gene in checked studies; the others have no known cause. The V and J calls and clone size were taken over from that table, and D and trimming were inferred from the DNA. Across this sample there are roughly 190,000 clones, with 85% to 90% seen only once. Roughly 5.6% of the sample lies in the top ten.

Collaborating institutions collected whole blood in K2EDTA tubes following their own protocols. Collaborator samples were shipped for TCRbeta analysis as frozen whole blood, isolated PBMCs, or DNA extracted from either sample type. The sequence joins TRBV19 to TRBJ2-5; 8 junctional bases match TRBD1. This TCR derives from a middle-aged man with active or convalescent COVID-19. Sequenced: peripheral blood. The CDR3 is CASSIEANRGVETQYF. The nucleotides are TGTGCCAGTAGTATAGAAGCTAACAGGGGGGTTGAGACCCAGTACTTC.